This is a list of T cell receptor beta chains from one sample in a study of T-cell reconstitution after alpha-beta-depleted transplantation in children. TCRdb recomputed calls from the PCR reads with MiXCR, one row per CDR3 protein. Of 670,000 or so distinct CDR3 sequences in the sample, approximately 14% were seen once. The sample in question was PBMCs, obtained before TCRalphabeta/CD19-depleted stem cell transplant. Every receptor here comes from a girl aged 2 to 10 with congenital amegakaryocytic thrombocytopenia, due to receive a stem cell transplant. The CDR3 runs from the conserved cysteine through the conserved F or W. Each record gives: J gene, clone size, V gene, D gene, CDR3 protein, CDR3 DNA. The D gene is left open where the match is weak. The size field is filled for only some rows; it gives once, few, many or a size class.

TRBJ1-5,many,TRBV5-1,-,CASSLEGHGNQPQHF,TGCGCCAGCAGCTTGGAGGGACACGGCAATCAGCCCCAGCATTTT
TRBJ2-3,many,TRBV20-1,-,CSARDPGSGRFTDTQYF,TGCAGTGCTAGAGATCCAGGGAGTGGGCGGTTCACAGATACGCAGTATTTT
TRBJ2-1,many,TRBV11-1,TRBD2,CASSLILRRSGSSYNEQFF,TGTGCCAGCAGCTTAATTCTACGTCGGAGCGGGAGCTCCTACAATGAGCAGTTCTTC
TRBJ2-7,few,TRBV20-1,TRBD2,CSARGGTSETSYEQYF,TGCAGTGCTAGAGGCGGGACTAGCGAAACCTCCTACGAGCAGTACTTC
TRBJ1-3,-,TRBV20-1,-,CSAISGTGNTIYF,TGCAGTGCTATCTCAGGGACTGGAAACACCATATATTTT
TRBJ2-1,few,TRBV5-1,-,CASSLVLASASSYNEQFF,TGCGCCAGCAGCTTGGTTTTGGCCAGCGCTAGCTCCTACAATGAGCAGTTCTTC
TRBJ2-2,-,TRBV12-3/TRBV12-4,TRBD2,CASSLLGLVGTGELFF,TGTGCCAGCAGCCTCCTGGGACTAGTGGGCACCGGGGAGCTGTTTTTT
TRBJ2-1,many,TRBV12-3/TRBV12-4,TRBD1,CASSFAPGTGEQFF,TGTGCCAGCAGTTTCGCCCCGGGGACAGGTGAGCAGTTCTTC
TRBJ2-3,few,TRBV5-1,-,CASSLQHPNTDTQYF,TGCGCCAGCAGCTTACAACACCCCAACACAGATACGCAGTATTTT
TRBJ2-2,-,TRBV27,TRBD1,CASRTIGTGTTGELFF,TGTGCCAGCAGAACGATCGGGACAGGGACCACCGGGGAGCTGTTTTTT
TRBJ2-6,many,TRBV29-1,TRBD1,CSVETGVGGSGANVLTF,TGCAGCGTTGAAACAGGGGTTGGGGGCTCTGGGGCCAACGTCCTGACTTTC
TRBJ1-1,many,TRBV12-3/TRBV12-4,-,CASSLSAIEAFF,TGTGCCAGCAGTTTATCCGCCATTGAAGCTTTCTTT
TRBJ2-1,many,TRBV5-1,-,CASSPTRSGFDEQFF,TGCGCCAGCAGCCCAACGAGGTCGGGGTTCGATGAGCAGTTCTTC
TRBJ2-7,many,TRBV7-9,-,CASSSPTGLSSYEQYF,TGTGCCAGCAGCTCCCCTACGGGCTTGAGCTCCTACGAGCAGTACTTC
TRBJ2-6,few,TRBV7-9,-,CAGLWTASGANVLTF,TGTGCCGGATTATGGACAGCCTCTGGGGCCAACGTCCTGACTTTC
TRBJ2-5,few,TRBV6-1,-,CASGNPRGETQYF,TGTGCCAGCGGAAACCCTCGTGGAGAGACCCAGTACTTC
TRBJ2-1,-,TRBV20-1,-,CSARDLAPDTGYNEQFF,TGCAGTGCTAGAGATCTGGCACCGGACACTGGATACAATGAGCAGTTCTTC
TRBJ2-3,-,TRBV7-9,-,CASSPRIGGESTDTQYF,TGTGCCAGCAGCCCCCGTATCGGAGGCGAGTCAACAGATACGCAGTATTTT
TRBJ2-3,many,TRBV5-1,TRBD2,CASSFPTGLAFTDTQYF,TGCGCCAGCAGCTTCCCGACGGGACTAGCATTCACAGATACGCAGTATTTT
TRBJ2-3,-,TRBV20-1,-,CSASSRDTQYF,TGCAGTGCTAGCTCTAGGGATACGCAGTATTTT
TRBJ2-3,many,TRBV29-1,TRBD1,CSERDRNTDTQYF,TGCAGCGAACGGGACAGAAACACAGATACGCAGTATTTT
TRBJ2-7,many,TRBV9,-,CASSVDLGGGLYEQYF,TGTGCCAGCAGCGTAGATCTAGGAGGAGGGCTCTACGAGCAGTACTTC
TRBJ1-2,-,TRBV6-5,-,CASSYGLNNYGYTF,TGTGCCAGCAGTTACGGTCTAAACAACTATGGCTACACCTTC
TRBJ1-5,-,TRBV5-5,-,CASSYKPTKDFSNQPQHF,TGTGCCAGCAGCTACAAACCCACCAAGGACTTTAGCAATCAGCCCCAGCATTTT
TRBJ2-7,many,TRBV7-6,TRBD2,CASSLDVSGGYEQYF,TGTGCCAGCAGCTTAGATGTTAGCGGGGGGTACGAGCAGTACTTC
TRBJ1-3,few,TRBV12-3/TRBV12-4,-,CASTTGISGNTIYF,TGTGCCAGCACCACAGGGATCTCTGGAAACACCATATATTTT
TRBJ1-5,many,TRBV4-1,-,CASSQDQDSNQPQHF,TGCGCCAGCAGCCAAGATCAGGATAGCAATCAGCCCCAGCATTTT
TRBJ2-6,few,TRBV6-2/TRBV6-3,-,CASSPFRRRSGRDPSGANVLTF,TGTGCCAGCAGTCCCTTTAGACGTCGTTCGGGACGGGACCCCTCTGGGGCCAACGTCCTGACTTTC
TRBJ2-1,many,TRBV5-1,-,CASSRYGDHNEQFF,TGCGCCAGCAGCCGGTATGGGGACCACAATGAGCAGTTCTTC
TRBJ2-1,few,TRBV12-3/TRBV12-4,-,CASSLNVGKQFF,TGTGCCAGCAGTTTAAATGTGGGTAAGCAGTTCTTC
TRBJ2-1,few,TRBV20-1,TRBD1,CSAHSLSTGTTGEQFF,TGCAGTGCTCACTCACTATCGACAGGGACAACTGGTGAGCAGTTCTTC
TRBJ1-1,few,TRBV29-1,-,CSVGQNTEAFF,TGCAGCGTCGGACAAAACACTGAAGCTTTCTTT
TRBJ2-3,-,TRBV24-1,TRBD2,CATSDNTGTSSTDTQYF,TGTGCCACCAGTGATAACACCGGGACTAGCAGCACAGATACGCAGTATTTT
TRBJ2-7,many,TRBV12-3/TRBV12-4,-,CASTPSPGLATEQYF,TGTGCCAGCACCCCTTCACCGGGACTGGCTACAGAGCAGTACTTC
TRBJ2-2,few,TRBV5-5,TRBD2,CASSLRTSGSYGGELFF,TGTGCCAGCAGCTTAAGGACTAGCGGGAGTTATGGCGGGGAGCTGTTTTTT
TRBJ2-7,few,TRBV24-1,-,CATSDSRASGYEQYF,TGTGCCACCAGTGATTCCAGGGCCTCGGGCTACGAGCAGTACTTC
TRBJ2-3,many,TRBV7-9,TRBD2,CASSPGLAEDTQYF,TGTGCCAGCAGCCCGGGACTAGCGGAAGATACGCAGTATTTT
TRBJ2-5,many,TRBV4-1,-,CASSQVANSETQYF,TGCGCCAGCAGCCAAGTTGCCAACTCAGAGACCCAGTACTTC
TRBJ2-7,many,TRBV5-1,-,CASSLTGGEQYF,TGTGCCAGCAGTTTAACCGGGGGCGAGCAGTACTTC
TRBJ2-1,many,TRBV12-3/TRBV12-4,-,CATTGTLLSYNEQFF,TGTGCCACCACAGGGACCTTACTCTCCTACAATGAGCAGTTCTTC
TRBJ2-7,few,TRBV5-1,-,CASSLDSGTFAYEQYF,TGCGCCAGCAGCTTGGATTCCGGGACATTCGCCTACGAGCAGTACTTC
TRBJ2-3,-,TRBV20-1,-,CSASKGGVRADTQYF,TGCAGTGCTTCCAAAGGCGGGGTCAGGGCAGATACGCAGTATTTT
TRBJ2-1,-,TRBV5-1,-,CASSLATGRNEQFF,TGCGCCAGCAGCTTGGCCACTGGCCGGAATGAGCAGTTCTTC
TRBJ2-3,-,TRBV27,TRBD2,CASSPPGLAGPNTQYF,TGTGCCAGCAGTCCCCCCGGACTAGCGGGACCAAATACGCAGTATTTT
TRBJ2-1,many,TRBV5-1,TRBD2,CASSSLPAGEAMYEQFF,TGCGCCAGCAGCTCTCTCCCCGCGGGAGAGGCGATGTATGAGCAGTTCTTC
TRBJ2-1,few,TRBV7-2,TRBD2,CASSYRSGAYNEQFF,TGTGCCAGCAGCTACCGAAGCGGGGCCTACAATGAGCAGTTCTTC
TRBJ2-1,many,TRBV7-9,-,CASSFGTGYNEQFF,TGTGCCAGCAGCTTTGGGACTGGCTACAATGAGCAGTTCTTC
TRBJ2-1,-,TRBV5-5,TRBD2,CASSLVGASGGYNEQFF,TGTGCCAGCAGCTTGGTGGGGGCTAGCGGGGGATACAATGAGCAGTTCTTC
TRBJ2-1,many,TRBV20-1,-,CSASSDLEQFF,TGCAGTGCTAGCTCTGATCTTGAGCAGTTCTTC
TRBJ1-5,-,TRBV2,-,CASSDLLIVHQPQHF,TGTGCCAGCAGTGATCTTTTGATAGTCCATCAGCCCCAGCATTTT